The clone carrying this TCR beta chain came up many times. Its antigen is not known. The data stem from a study of CD8+ T cells in alopecia areata. Study results and limitations: There were also resident alphabeta T cells of normal skin sequenced in scalp samples. An increase in clonality over normal scalp was evident in lesional scalp, especially alopecia totalis/universalis.

Trimming at V came to 0 bases and at J to 9 bases, leaving 10 bases not matched to a gene. Germline-derived CDR1 and CDR2 are SGHDN and FVKESK. The CDR3 consists of 16 residues. Sequencing relied on a cDNA template that was reverse transcribed from extracted RNA. Clones were read by immunoSEQ multiplex PCR, and TCRdb kept only the in-frame ones, dropping some. The data show more than 200,000 clones, approximately 47% seen once. Treatment denoted: oral pan-JAK inhibitor, 5-10 mg twice daily. The sequence was collected from a human donor with alopecia areata. The material was CD4+ T cells sorted from blood, obtained around week 36, from a patient treated with tofacitinib. The chain combines TRBV14 with TRBJ2-2, with 7 bases identical to TRBD2. This chain's CDR3 is CASSQDPAGSLRELFF. CDR3 DNA sequence: TGTGCCAGCAGCCAAGATCCAGCGGGAAGCCTCAGGGAGCTGTTTTTT. Supplemented by reference TRBV14 and TRBJ2-2, the full variable domain reads EAGVTQFPSHSVIEKGQTVTLRCDPISGHDNLYWYRRVMGKEIKFLLHFVKESKQDESGMPNNRFLAERTGGTYSTLKVQPAELEDSGVYFCASSQDPAGSLRELFFGEGSRLTVL.